These 31 T cell receptor beta chains were sequenced from one sample in a study of T cell responses to AZD1222 COVID-19 vaccine. Some clones are missing from TCRdb's copy, which holds only in-frame ones; the method was immunoSEQ multiplex PCR. The repertoire holds about 83,000 clones, with about 82% as singletons. The sequencing used peripheral blood, collected on day 0 of AZD1222 vaccination. The origin of the receptors is an adult in good health.

The chain employs TRBV7-9 and TRBJ1-2; TRBD1 is a possible D gene (6 bases). Trimming removed 6 bases from V and 6 bases from J, with 20 bases in between. Per germline, CDR1 SEHNR and CDR2 FQNEAQ (reference sequence). The CDR3 loop spans 15 amino acids. CDR3 sequence: CASSPTRAGEHGYTF. CDR3 bases: TGTGCCAGCAGTCCCACTCGGGCAGGGGAACATGGCTACACCTTC.

V is TRBV7-3 and J is TRBJ2-5; D is uncertain. The CDR3 consists of 13 residues. Germline CDR1 and CDR2: SGHTA and FQGTGA. Trimming cost V 3 bases and J 1 base, with 6 bases left between them. The CDR3 region is CASSFMPQETQYF. CDR3 in DNA: TGTGCCAGCAGCTTTATGCCCCAAGAGACCCAGTACTTC.

The V call is TRBV6-5, the J call TRBJ2-2; D remains ambiguous. Germline V CDR1 and CDR2: MNHEY, SVGAGI. The ends were cut back, 4 bases at V and 2 bases at J, with 11 bases in the middle. This CDR3 comprises 15 residues. The CDR3 sequence is CASSSGLPNTGELFF. Here the CDR3 DNA reads TGTGCCAGCAGTTCCGGGCTTCCTAACACCGGGGAGCTGTTTTTT.

This clone was observed a handful of times. The gene calls are TRBV9 and TRBJ1-6; 7 nucleotides align to TRBD1. The V and J ends lost 3 bases and 9 bases, in that order; junction bases with no gene match: 12. This CDR3 comprises 16 residues. CDR1 is SGDLS and CDR2 is YYNGEE in the germline V gene. The CDR3 reads CASSALTGTEGSPLHF. CDR3 nucleotides: TGTGCCAGCAGCGCGCTAACCGGGACAGAGGGTTCACCCCTCCACTTT.

The V gene is TRBV4-2, the J gene TRBJ2-3; a possible D gene is TRBD2 (6 bases). V was clipped by 0 bases and J by 1 base, with 8 bases between them. The CDR3 spans 15 residues. Germline V gene sequence: CDR1 LGHNA, CDR2 YNFKEQ. CDR3 DNA: TGTGCCAGCAGCCAAGACGGCGGGGGCACAGATACGCAGTATTTT. Protein product: CASSQDGGGTDTQYF.

There are a few counts of this clone. V gene TRBV29-1 combines with J gene TRBJ1-1; D gene unclear. There are 16 residues in the CDR3. V was clipped by 0 bases and J by 1 base, with 15 bases between them. The V gene's germline CDR1 is SQVTM and CDR2 ANQGSEA. CDR3 nucleotides: TGCAGCGTTGAAGAGCGGCTTACTGGAGGGAACACTGAAGCTTTCTTT. It translates to CSVEERLTGGNTEAFF.

In its sample, this clone was seen a few times. The chain has TRBV27 and TRBJ1-4; no clear D gene. There are 15 residues in the CDR3. With 6 bases removed from V and 0 bases from J, the gap between germline ends came to 11 bases. The germline gives CDR1 MNHEY, CDR2 SMNVEV (reference sequence). Here the CDR3 DNA reads TGTGCCAGCAGGGGCGGACTGGCAACTAATGAAAAACTGTTTTTT. It is translated as CASRGGLATNEKLFF.

V and J are TRBV3-1 (or the pseudogene TRBV3-2) and TRBJ2-7; TRBD1 or TRBD2 may be the D gene (7 bases each). CDR3 length equals 13 residues. Germline V gene lookup returns CDR1 LGHDT and CDR2 YNNKEL (reference sequence). V was shortened by 1 base and J by 6 bases, with 10 bases between the two germline ends. This CDR3 is CASSQAGGAEQYF. The CDR3, as DNA: TGTGCCAGCAGCCAAGCAGGGGGGGCCGAGCAGTACTTC.

This chain joins TRBV5-5 and TRBJ2-7, with TRBD1 as a possible D gene (6 bases). Germline V gene data show CDR1 as SGHKS and CDR2 as YYEKEE (reference sequence). V lost 4 bases and J 3 bases, leaving 11 bases between the germline ends. The CDR3 extends over 13 amino acids. As DNA, the CDR3 is TGTGCCAGCAGCCAGAACAGGGTCTACGAGCAGTACTTC. Translated, it gives CASSQNRVYEQYF.

The table lists this clone with a count of one. The chain uses TRBV24-1 and TRBJ1-5; the D gene is possibly TRBD1 (5 bases). V was pared by 9 bases and J by 0 bases, with 11 bases between. Germline-derived CDR1 and CDR2 are KGHDR and SFDVKD. The CDR3 covers 14 residues. CDR3 region: CATADSYSNQPQHF. DNA of the CDR3: TGTGCCACCGCCGACAGCTATAGCAATCAGCCCCAGCATTTT.

The J gene is TRBJ2-3, the V gene TRBV27; D gene ambiguous. Trimming pared 10 bases from V and 6 bases from J, leaving 20 bases between. This CDR3 comprises 14 residues. CDR1 MNHEY and CDR2 SMNVEV come from the germline V gene (reference sequence). CDR3 sequence: CATGEAVSTDTQYF. CDR3 nucleotides: TGTGCCACAGGAGAGGCCGTTTCAACGGATACGCAGTATTTT.

The chain combines TRBV15 with TRBJ2-6; D might be TRBD2 (6 bases). The CDR3 is 18 residues long. Germline CDR1 reads LNHNV; CDR2 reads YYDKDF (reference sequence). Trimming left V 0 bases short and J 0 bases short, with 12 bases between. The CDR3 is CATSRDRGAPSGANVLTF. DNA for the CDR3: TGTGCCACCAGCAGAGACCGCGGGGCCCCCTCTGGGGCCAACGTCCTGACTTTC.

The chain links TRBV1 to TRBJ1-2. TRBV1 is recorded as a pseudogene. This CDR3 is 19 amino acids long. The CDR3 DNA sequence: TGCACCAGCAGCGTAGGGGGAGGGGACCCCTCCCGGGTGTACTATGGCTACACCTTC. Its translation: CTSSVGGGDPSRVYYGYTF.

This chain links TRBV18 with TRBJ1-3, with 7 bases matching TRBD1. The ends lost 0 bases at V and 7 bases at J; junction bases unmatched: 6. Germline CDR1 KGHSH, CDR2 LQKENI. The CDR3 extends over 15 amino acids. The CDR3 here is CASSPPSLQGNTIYF. As DNA, the CDR3 is TGTGCCAGCTCACCACCTTCTCTACAGGGGAACACCATATATTTT.

The chain couples TRBV9 to TRBJ1-3, with D possibly matching TRBD1 (6 bases). Germline CDR1 reads SGDLS; CDR2 reads YYNGEE. This CDR3 is 16 amino acids long. V was pared by 4 bases and J by 0 bases, with 14 bases between. CDR3 nucleotide sequence: TGTGCCAGCAGCCTGGGAGACAGGAGCTCTGGAAACACCATATATTTT. Translation: CASSLGDRSSGNTIYF.

A few counts support this clone. The chain recombines TRBV27 with TRBJ2-7, with D maybe TRBD2 (7 bases). The V gene's germline CDR1 is MNHEY and CDR2 SMNVEV (reference sequence). V shed 9 bases and J shed 4 bases, with 19 bases lying between them. The CDR3 totals 14 residues. As DNA, the CDR3 is TGTGCCAGTACCGCCCTGGGGGGGCCTTACGAGCAGTACTTC. Amino acid sequence: CASTALGGPYEQYF.

In its sample, this clone was seen a few times. The gene calls are TRBV5-6 and TRBJ2-7; 7 bases map to TRBD1. CDR1 is SGHDT and CDR2 is YYEEEE in the germline V gene. The trim removed 6 bases at V and 2 bases at J, leaving 5 bases unmatched. There are 13 residues in the CDR3. The CDR3 spells CASTAGQAYEQYF. CDR3 DNA: TGTGCCAGCACAGCCGGACAGGCCTACGAGCAGTACTTC.

V usage is TRBV9 and J usage is TRBJ2-1, with 9 bases that match TRBD2. The junction had 12 bases not matched to a gene; V was cut back by 0 bases and J by 8 bases. CDR1 and CDR2 from the germline V gene are SGDLS and YYNGEE. CDR3 size: 17 residues. The CDR3 DNA is TGTGCCAGCAGCGTAGCCCCAGGGAGGCGGGAGGGAGATGAGCAGTTCTTC. Translated, it gives CASSVAPGRREGDEQFF.

V usage is TRBV7-9 and J usage is TRBJ2-1; 8 bases fit TRBD2. The CDR3 loop spans 14 amino acids. The germline V gene encodes CDR1 SEHNR and CDR2 FQNEAQ (reference sequence). J was trimmed by 10 bases and V by 8 bases; bases with no gene match: 13. The CDR3 DNA reads as TGTGCCAGCGGTCTTAGCGGGACCTTTTGGGAGCAGTTCTTC. This gives the protein CASGLSGTFWEQFF.

This clone appeared a single time. The chain links TRBV19 to TRBJ1-5, with a possible D match to TRBD1 (6 bases). V was trimmed by 8 bases and J by 4 bases, leaving 18 bases between them. This CDR3 has 15 residues. The germline V gene encodes CDR1 LNHDA and CDR2 SQIVND (reference sequence). The CDR3 is CASRSSGQWNQPQHF. The CDR3 DNA reads TGTGCCAGTCGCTCATCAGGACAGTGGAATCAGCCCCAGCATTTT.

The chain recombines TRBV21-1 with TRBJ2-3; TRBD2 reflects the table's D call only, with no check against the DNA. TRBV21-1 is an annotated pseudogene. The CDR3 extends over 15 amino acids. The CDR3 sequence is CASTLSSGSTDTQYF. The CDR3 DNA reads TGTGCCAGCACCCTTTCTAGCGGGAGCACAGATACGCAGTATTTT.

This chain connects TRBV7-2 to TRBJ1-5, with TRBD1 as a possible D gene (5 bases). V gave up 5 bases and J gave up 9 bases, with 17 bases separating them. The CDR3 extends over 14 amino acids. Germline values: CDR1 SGHTA, CDR2 FQGNSA. CDR3 protein: CASSLGAGPGPQHF. Written as DNA, the CDR3 is TGTGCCAGCAGCCTAGGGGCAGGACCAGGGCCCCAGCATTTT.

Here the CDR3 reads CASSSGLAGVSYEQYF. The CDR3 DNA sequence: TGTGCCAGCAGTTCCGGACTAGCGGGCGTCTCCTACGAGCAGTACTTC. The genes are TRBV28 and TRBJ2-7; 11 bases are shared with TRBD2. CDR1 and CDR2 from the germline V gene are MDHEN and SYDVKM. V gave up 4 bases and J gave up 0 bases; unmatched junction bases: 5. The CDR3 totals 16 residues.

This sequence joins TRBV6-5 and TRBJ1-4; D is perhaps TRBD1 (6 bases). The CDR3 has 14 residues. V was shortened by 5 bases and J by 3 bases, with 10 bases between the two germline ends. Germline CDR1 reads MNHEY; CDR2 reads SVGAGI. The CDR3: CASSTDSSNEKLFF. CDR3 sequence (DNA): TGTGCCAGCAGTACGGACAGCTCTAATGAAAAACTGTTTTTT.

The genes are TRBV7-8 and TRBJ2-6; maybe TRBD2 (6 bases). This CDR3 is built from 19 residues. Trimming removed 5 bases from V and 0 bases from J, with 20 bases in between. Per the germline V gene, CDR1 is SGHVS and CDR2 is FQNEAQ. The CDR3 DNA sequence: TGTGCCAGCAGCCCTGCGATGGCGGGAACGTTCTCTGGGGCCAACGTCCTGACTTTC. Amino acid sequence: CASSPAMAGTFSGANVLTF.

For the CDR3, the DNA is TGTGCCACCAGCAGAGGACAGGGGGACATATATGGCTACACCTTC. This encodes CATSRGQGDIYGYTF. The chain uses TRBV15 and TRBJ1-2, with 9 bases identical to TRBD1. Trimming at V came to 1 base and at J to 5 bases, leaving 5 bases not matched to a gene. The CDR3 extends over 15 amino acids. Per germline, CDR1 LNHNV and CDR2 YYDKDF (reference sequence).

This chain connects TRBV3-1 (or the pseudogene TRBV3-2) to TRBJ2-7; 8 positions agree with TRBD2. V was clipped by 2 bases and J by 7 bases; unmatched bases: 10. The V gene's germline CDR1 is LGHDT and CDR2 YNNKEL (reference sequence). This CDR3 region has 15 residues. The CDR3 DNA reads TGTGCCAGCAGCCAAAGTCGCGGGAGGTTAGGGGAGCAGTACTTC. It codes for CASSQSRGRLGEQYF.

CDR3 sequence: CASRGPYNEQFF. CDR3 nucleotide sequence: TGTGCCAGCAGAGGTCCCTACAATGAGCAGTTCTTC. The V gene is TRBV28, the J gene TRBJ2-1; D not resolved. In germline, CDR1 is MDHEN, CDR2 SYDVKM. V dropped 6 bases and J dropped 2 bases, with 5 bases sitting between them. This CDR3 is 12 amino acids long.

This rearrangement joins TRBV5-4 to TRBJ1-1; D is possibly TRBD1 (6 bases). The CDR3 is 14 amino acids. CDR1 is SGHNT and CDR2 is YYREEE in the germline V gene (reference sequence). V was cut by 4 bases and J by 6 bases, with 16 bases left in between. For the CDR3, the DNA is TGTGCCAGCAGCCTACACGGGGGGGCGGCTGAAGCTTTCTTT. Protein: CASSLHGGAAEAFF.

V gene TRBV7-2 combines with J gene TRBJ2-1; 13 positions agree with TRBD2. Trimming cost V 4 bases and J 0 bases; bases outside gene matches: 3. Per germline, CDR1 SGHTA and CDR2 FQGNSA. This CDR3 is 17 amino acids long. This CDR3 is CASSSLAGGLSYNEQFF. In DNA, the CDR3 is TGTGCCAGCAGCTCACTAGCGGGAGGGCTCTCCTACAATGAGCAGTTCTTC.

In this sample, this clone turned up once. This chain links TRBV2 with TRBJ1-1; weak D call: TRBD1 (5 bases). This CDR3 has 15 amino acids. CDR1 is SNHLY and CDR2 is FYNNEI in the germline V gene. V was trimmed by 6 bases and J by 5 bases, leaving 19 bases between them. CDR3 DNA: TGTGCCAGCAGACCCTCGGGGGTATTTGAAACTGAAGCTTTCTTT. This sequence encodes CASRPSGVFETEAFF.